Listed below are T cell receptor beta chains from one sample, sequenced in a study of T cell repertoires in cytomegalovirus infection. Using its own MiXCR run on the reads, TCRdb lists one record per CDR3 protein. This sample has about 230,000 distinct CDR3 sequences; 22% occur once, and the top ten carry around a sixth. The sequencing sample was made of CD8+ T cells from PBMCs. Every receptor here comes from a human donor in good health (CMV status not recorded). Some clones in this sample may be carry-over from other donors' samples. Both conserved end residues are part of each CDR3. The D gene is left open where the match is weak. Clone size is given for some rows only: seen once, a few or many times, or a class if the clone is expanded.

abundance	len	v_gene	d_gene	j_gene	CDR3nt	CDR3aa
NA	13	TRBV20-1	TRBD1	TRBJ1-1	TGCAGTGCTAGAGGACAGGGGGCCACTGAAGCTTTCTTT	CSARGQGATEAFF
few	15	TRBV6-8	NA	TRBJ2-2	TGTGCCAGCAGTTACTCGAACGGGGATACCGGGGAGCTGTTTTTT	CASSYSNGDTGELFF
NA	13	TRBV20-1	NA	TRBJ2-4	TGCAGTGCTAGACGGAGGGCCAAAAACATTCAGTACTTC	CSARRRAKNIQYF
NA	16	TRBV6-6	NA	TRBJ1-5	TGTGCCAGCAGTTACTTCCCCAAAGGAAGCAATCAGCCCCAGCATTTT	CASSYFPKGSNQPQHF
many	16	TRBV11-2	TRBD2	TRBJ2-3	TGTGCCAGCGCCAGCGGGGGCCCCGTGGTGACAGATACGCAGTATTTT	CASASGGPVVTDTQYF
few	14	TRBV2	TRBD2	TRBJ2-1	TGTGCCAGCGGGGGACTAGTCTCCTACAATGAGCAGTTCTTC	CASGGLVSYNEQFF
NA	15	TRBV28	TRBD1	TRBJ1-4	TGTGCCAGCAGTTTAGTTCCGGACAGGAGTGAAAAACTGTTTTTT	CASSLVPDRSEKLFF
NA	13	TRBV7-6	TRBD1	TRBJ2-7	TGTGCCACCCGGACAGGGGGCGACTACGAGCAGTACTTC	CATRTGGDYEQYF
NA	10	TRBV19	NA	TRBJ1-2	TGTGCCAGTGGTGAATGGGGCTACACCTTC	CASGEWGYTF
NA	16	TRBV14	NA	TRBJ1-6	TGTGCCAGCAGCCAAGAAACAAGCTCCTATAATTCACCCCTCCACTTT	CASSQETSSYNSPLHF
NA	12	TRBV6-6	NA	TRBJ2-1	TGTGCCAGCATCACTGGGGGACAAGAGCAGTTCTTC	CASITGGQEQFF
NA	15	TRBV7-6	NA	TRBJ2-2	TGTGCCAGCAGCTTAACGACAGTGAACACCGGGGAGCTGGTTTTT	CASSLTTVNTGELVF
NA	14	TRBV7-9	TRBD2	TRBJ2-7	TGTGCCAGCAGCTTATCTAGCGGGGGTTACGAGCAGTACTTC	CASSLSSGGYEQYF
NA	12	TRBV2	TRBD2	TRBJ2-3	TGTGCCAGCAGTGACGGACTAGAAGAGCAGTATTTT	CASSDGLEEQYF
NA	16	TRBV28	TRBD1	TRBJ1-1	TGTGCCAGCAGAACACCTTCAGGGGGCCTGGACACTGAAGCTTTCTTT	CASRTPSGGLDTEAFF
few	13	TRBV5-4	NA	TRBJ2-1	TGTGCCAGCAGCTCCGGGACGGGCATTGAGCAGTTCTTC	CASSSGTGIEQFF
many	14	TRBV28	NA	TRBJ2-1	TGTGCCAGCACCCAGTCCCGCCTTGGGAGTGAGCAGTTCTTC	CASTQSRLGSEQFF
many	14	TRBV7-8	NA	TRBJ2-3	TGTGCCAGCAGCTTAGAGGGGTTCAGGGATACGCAGTATTTT	CASSLEGFRDTQYF
few	14	TRBV9	NA	TRBJ1-4	TGTGCCAGCAGCCCACAGGGCCTGGGTGAAAAACTGTTTTTT	CASSPQGLGEKLFF
many	15	TRBV11-2	NA	TRBJ1-1	TGTGCCAGCAGCCCTCTCCTGGGAATGAACACTGAAGCTTTCTTT	CASSPLLGMNTEAFF